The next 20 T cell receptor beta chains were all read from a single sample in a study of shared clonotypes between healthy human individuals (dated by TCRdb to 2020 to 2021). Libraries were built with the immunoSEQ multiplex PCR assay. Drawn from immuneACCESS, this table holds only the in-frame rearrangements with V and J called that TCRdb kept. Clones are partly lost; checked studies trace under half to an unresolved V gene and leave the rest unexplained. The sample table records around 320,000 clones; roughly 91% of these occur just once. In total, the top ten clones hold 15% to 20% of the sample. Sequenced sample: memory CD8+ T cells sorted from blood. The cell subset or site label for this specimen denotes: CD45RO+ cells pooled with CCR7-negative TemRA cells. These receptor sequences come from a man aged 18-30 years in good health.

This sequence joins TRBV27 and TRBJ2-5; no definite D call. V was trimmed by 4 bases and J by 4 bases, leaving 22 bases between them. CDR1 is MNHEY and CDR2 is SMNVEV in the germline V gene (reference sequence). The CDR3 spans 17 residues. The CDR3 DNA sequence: TGTGCCAGCAGTTCCCTCCTGGTAGGCCCAAGGGTAGAGACCCAGTACTTC. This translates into CASSSLLVGPRVETQYF.

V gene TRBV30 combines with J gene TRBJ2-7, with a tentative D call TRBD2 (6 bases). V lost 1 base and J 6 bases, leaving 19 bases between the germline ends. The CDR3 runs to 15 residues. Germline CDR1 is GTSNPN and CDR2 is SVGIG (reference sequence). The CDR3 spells CAWSDTGLSASEQYF. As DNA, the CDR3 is TGTGCCTGGAGTGACACGGGACTCTCCGCATCCGAGCAGTACTTC.

DNA for the CDR3: TGTGCCAGCAGCAACCGGGACAGCCAAGAGACCCAGTACTTC. Protein sequence: CASSNRDSQETQYF. The V and J genes are TRBV9 and TRBJ2-5; 7 nucleotides match TRBD1. CDR1 and CDR2 (germline): SGDLS, YYNGEE. This CDR3 has 14 residues. The V and J ends lost 4 bases and 1 base, in that order; junction bases with no gene match: 4.

The CDR3 DNA follows: TGCAGCGTTGTTGGTGGCGTCCTACAGGGATCCGAGCAGTACTTC. Residues: CSVVGGVLQGSEQYF. The V and J genes are TRBV29-1 and TRBJ2-7, with D possibly matching TRBD1 (6 bases). CDR3 length equals 15 residues. Germline V gives CDR1 SQVTM, CDR2 ANQGSEA. Trimming took 4 bases from V and 6 from J, leaving 22 bases between them.

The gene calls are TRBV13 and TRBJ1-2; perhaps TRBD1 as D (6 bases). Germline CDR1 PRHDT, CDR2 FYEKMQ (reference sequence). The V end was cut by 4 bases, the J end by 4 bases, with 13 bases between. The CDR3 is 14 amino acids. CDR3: CASSSADSLYGYTF. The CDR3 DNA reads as TGTGCCAGCAGCTCCGCGGACAGCCTCTATGGCTACACCTTC.

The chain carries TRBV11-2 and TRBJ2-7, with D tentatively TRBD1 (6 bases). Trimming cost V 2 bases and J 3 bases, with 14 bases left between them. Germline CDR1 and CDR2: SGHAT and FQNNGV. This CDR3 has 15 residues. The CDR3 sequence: CASSLWVAGDYEQYF. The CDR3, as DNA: TGTGCCAGCAGCTTATGGGTGGCAGGGGACTACGAGCAGTACTTC.

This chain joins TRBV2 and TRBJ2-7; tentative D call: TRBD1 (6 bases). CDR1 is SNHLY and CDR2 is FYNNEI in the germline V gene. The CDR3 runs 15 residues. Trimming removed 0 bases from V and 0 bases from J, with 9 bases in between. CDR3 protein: CASSEAGDISYEQYF. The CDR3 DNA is TGTGCCAGCAGTGAAGCGGGGGACATCTCCTACGAGCAGTACTTC.

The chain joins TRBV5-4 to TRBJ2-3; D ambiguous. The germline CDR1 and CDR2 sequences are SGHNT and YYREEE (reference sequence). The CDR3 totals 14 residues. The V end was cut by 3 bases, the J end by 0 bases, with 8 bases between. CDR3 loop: CASSYDMSTDTQYF. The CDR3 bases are TGTGCCAGCAGCTACGATATGAGCACAGATACGCAGTATTTT. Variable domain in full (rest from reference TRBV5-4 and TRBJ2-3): ETGVTQSPTHLIKTRGQQVTLRCSSQSGHNTVSWYQQALGQGPQFIFQYYREEENGRGNFPPRFSGLQFPNYSSELNVNALELDDSALYLCASSYDMSTDTQYFGPGTRLTVL.

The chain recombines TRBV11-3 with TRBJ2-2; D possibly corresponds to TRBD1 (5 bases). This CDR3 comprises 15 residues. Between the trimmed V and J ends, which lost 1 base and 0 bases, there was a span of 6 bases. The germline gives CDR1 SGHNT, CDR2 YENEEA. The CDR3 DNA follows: TGTGCCAGCAGCTTAGGGGGCGCGAACACCGGGGAGCTGTTTTTT. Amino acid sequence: CASSLGGANTGELFF.

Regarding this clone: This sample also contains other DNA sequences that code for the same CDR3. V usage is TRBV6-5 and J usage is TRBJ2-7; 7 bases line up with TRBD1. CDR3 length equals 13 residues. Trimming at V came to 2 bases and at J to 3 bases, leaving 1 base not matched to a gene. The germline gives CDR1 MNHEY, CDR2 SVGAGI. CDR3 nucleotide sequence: TGTGCCAGCAGTTACGACAGGGACTACGAGCAGTACTTC. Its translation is CASSYDRDYEQYF.

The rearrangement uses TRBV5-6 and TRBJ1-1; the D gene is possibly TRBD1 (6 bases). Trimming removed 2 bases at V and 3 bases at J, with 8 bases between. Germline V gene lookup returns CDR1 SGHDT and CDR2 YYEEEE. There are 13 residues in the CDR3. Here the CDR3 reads CASSLRQDTEAFF. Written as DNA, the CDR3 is TGTGCCAGCAGCTTAAGACAGGACACTGAAGCTTTCTTT.

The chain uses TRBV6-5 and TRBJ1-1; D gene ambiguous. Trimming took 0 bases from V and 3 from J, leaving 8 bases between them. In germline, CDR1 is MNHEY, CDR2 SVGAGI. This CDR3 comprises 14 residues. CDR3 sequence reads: CASSYSGFDTEAFF. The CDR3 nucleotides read TGTGCCAGCAGTTACTCCGGGTTCGACACTGAAGCTTTCTTT.

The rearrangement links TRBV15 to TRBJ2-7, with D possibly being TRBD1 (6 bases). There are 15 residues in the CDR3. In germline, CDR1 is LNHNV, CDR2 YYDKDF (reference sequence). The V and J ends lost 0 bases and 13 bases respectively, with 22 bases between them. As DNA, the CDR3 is TGTGCCACCAGCAGAGATCTCGGGACATCCTCCGGGCATTACTTC. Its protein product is CATSRDLGTSSGHYF. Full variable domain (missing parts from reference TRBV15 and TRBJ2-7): DAMVIQNPRYQVTQFGKPVTLSCSQTLNHNVMYWYQQKSSQAPKLLFHYYDKDFNNEADTPDNFQSRRPNTSFCFLDIRSPGLGDTAMYLCATSRDLGTSSGHYFGPGTRLTVT.

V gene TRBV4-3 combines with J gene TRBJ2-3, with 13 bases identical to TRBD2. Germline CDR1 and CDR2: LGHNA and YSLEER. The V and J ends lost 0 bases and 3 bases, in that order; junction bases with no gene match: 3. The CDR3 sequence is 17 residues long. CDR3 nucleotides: TGCGCCAGCAGCCAAGACCTGGGACTAGCGGGAACAGATACGCAGTATTTT. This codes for CASSQDLGLAGTDTQYF.

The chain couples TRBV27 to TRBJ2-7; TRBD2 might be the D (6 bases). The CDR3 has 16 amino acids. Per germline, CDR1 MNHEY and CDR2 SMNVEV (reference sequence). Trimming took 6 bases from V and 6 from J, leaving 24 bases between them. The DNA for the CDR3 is TGTGCCAGCAGAGACTTACTAGGAGGGGATGTGGGCGAGCAGTACTTC. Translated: CASRDLLGGDVGEQYF.

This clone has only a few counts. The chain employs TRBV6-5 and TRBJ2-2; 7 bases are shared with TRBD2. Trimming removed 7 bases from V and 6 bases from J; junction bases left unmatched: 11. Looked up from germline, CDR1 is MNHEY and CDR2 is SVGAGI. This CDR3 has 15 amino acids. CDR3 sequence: CASTPWEGVAGELFF. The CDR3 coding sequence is TGTGCCAGCACTCCCTGGGAGGGCGTAGCCGGGGAGCTGTTTTTT.

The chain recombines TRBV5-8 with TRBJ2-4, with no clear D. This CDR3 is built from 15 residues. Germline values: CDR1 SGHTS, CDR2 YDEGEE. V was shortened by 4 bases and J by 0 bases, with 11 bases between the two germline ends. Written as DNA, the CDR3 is TGTGCCAGCAGCCTCCGGGCCCTAGCCAAAAACATTCAGTACTTC. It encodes CASSLRALAKNIQYF.

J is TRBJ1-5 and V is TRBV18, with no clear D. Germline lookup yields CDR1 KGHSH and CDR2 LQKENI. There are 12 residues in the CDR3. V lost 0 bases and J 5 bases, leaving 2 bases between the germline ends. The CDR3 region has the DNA TGTGCCAGCTCACCACCTGATCAGCCCCAGCATTTT. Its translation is CASSPPDQPQHF.

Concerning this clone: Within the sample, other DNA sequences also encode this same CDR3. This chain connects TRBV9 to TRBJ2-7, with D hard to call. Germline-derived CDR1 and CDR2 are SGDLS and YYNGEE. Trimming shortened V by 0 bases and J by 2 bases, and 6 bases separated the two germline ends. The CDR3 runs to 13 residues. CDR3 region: CASSVGTAYEQYF. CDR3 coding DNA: TGTGCCAGCAGCGTAGGGACCGCCTACGAGCAGTACTTC.

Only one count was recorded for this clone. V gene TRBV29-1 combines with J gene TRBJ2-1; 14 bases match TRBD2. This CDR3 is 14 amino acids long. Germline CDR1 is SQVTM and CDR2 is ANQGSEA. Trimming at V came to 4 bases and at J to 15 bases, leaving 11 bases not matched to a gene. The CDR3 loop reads CSVAGTSGGHLPFF. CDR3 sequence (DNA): TGCAGCGTTGCCGGGACTAGCGGGGGACACTTGCCGTTCTTC.